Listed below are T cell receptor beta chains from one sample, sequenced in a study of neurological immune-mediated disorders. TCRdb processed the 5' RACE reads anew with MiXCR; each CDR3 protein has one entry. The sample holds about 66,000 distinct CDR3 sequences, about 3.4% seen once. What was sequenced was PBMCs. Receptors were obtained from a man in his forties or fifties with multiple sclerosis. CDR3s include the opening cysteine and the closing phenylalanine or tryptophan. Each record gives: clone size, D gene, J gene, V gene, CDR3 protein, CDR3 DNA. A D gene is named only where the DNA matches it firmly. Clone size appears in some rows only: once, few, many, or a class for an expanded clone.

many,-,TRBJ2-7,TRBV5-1,CASSPQGVYGSAEQYF,TGCGCCAGCAGCCCGCAAGGAGTTTACGGGTCCGCCGAGCAGTACTTC
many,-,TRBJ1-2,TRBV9,CASSVGVDLLYGYTF,TGTGCCAGCAGCGTAGGGGTGGATCTCCTCTATGGCTACACCTTC
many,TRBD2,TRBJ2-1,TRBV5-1,CASSLSAGSGYNEQFF,TGCGCCAGCAGCTTGTCAGCGGGATCGGGATACAATGAGCAGTTCTTC
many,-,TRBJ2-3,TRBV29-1,CSVEGPPPRSPDTQYF,TGCAGCGTTGAAGGCCCCCCTCCAAGATCGCCAGATACGCAGTATTTT
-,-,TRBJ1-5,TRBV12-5,CASAGDGDQPQHF,TGTGCTAGTGCCGGGGATGGGGATCAGCCCCAGCATTTT
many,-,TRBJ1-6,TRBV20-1,CSASDGGNSPLHF,TGCAGTGCTAGTGACGGCGGAAATTCACCCCTCCACTTT
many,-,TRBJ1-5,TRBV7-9,CASSQGDTQPQHF,TGTGCCAGCAGCCAGGGTGACACCCAGCCCCAGCATTTT
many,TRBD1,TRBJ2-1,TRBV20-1,CSAGQGNSNEQFF,TGCAGTGCTGGACAGGGGAACTCCAATGAGCAGTTCTTC
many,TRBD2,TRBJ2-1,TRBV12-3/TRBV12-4,CASTLAGGYNEQFF,TGTGCCAGCACCCTAGCGGGGGGGTACAATGAGCAGTTCTTC
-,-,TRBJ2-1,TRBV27,CASSRVGFSYNEQFF,TGTGCCAGTAGCCGAGTTGGGTTCTCCTACAATGAGCAGTTCTTC
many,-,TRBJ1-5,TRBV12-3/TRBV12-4,CASSFGAPNQPQHF,TGTGCCAGCAGTTTCGGGGCCCCCAATCAGCCCCAGCATTTT
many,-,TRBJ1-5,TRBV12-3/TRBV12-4,CASSNSGGRRSNQPQHF,TGTGCCAGCAGTAATTCCGGGGGGCGGAGAAGCAATCAGCCCCAGCATTTT
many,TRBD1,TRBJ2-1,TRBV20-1,CSARDYFRDRASNEQFF,TGCAGTGCTAGAGATTACTTCCGGGACAGGGCTTCTAATGAGCAGTTCTTC
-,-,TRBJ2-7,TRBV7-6,CASNPGKGSYEQYF,TGTGCCAGCAACCCGGGAAAGGGGTCCTACGAGCAGTACTTC
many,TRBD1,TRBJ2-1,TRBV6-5,CASSYSWDRYNEQFF,TGTGCCAGCAGTTACTCGTGGGACAGGTACAATGAGCAGTTCTTC
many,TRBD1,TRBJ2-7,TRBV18,CASSGTDYEQYF,TGTGCCAGCTCAGGGACAGATTACGAGCAGTACTTC
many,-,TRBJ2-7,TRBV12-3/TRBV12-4,CASTHLGGSRTYEQYF,TGTGCCAGCACCCACTTAGGGGGGTCCCGTACCTACGAGCAGTACTTC
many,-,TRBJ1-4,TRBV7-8,CASSMSFRVEKLFF,TGTGCCAGCAGCATGTCCTTCAGGGTCGAAAAACTGTTTTTT
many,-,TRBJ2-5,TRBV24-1,CATSDSVELETQYF,TGTGCCACCAGTGATTCGGTGGAACTGGAGACCCAGTACTTC
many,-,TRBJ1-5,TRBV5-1,CASSRAAENQPQHF,TGCGCCAGCAGCAGGGCCGCAGAAAATCAGCCCCAGCATTTT
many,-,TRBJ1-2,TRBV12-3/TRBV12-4,CASSLSGPNYGYTF,TGTGCCAGCAGTTTAAGTGGACCCAACTATGGCTACACCTTC
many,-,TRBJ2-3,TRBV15,CATSRAPGGAPDTQYF,TGTGCCACCAGCAGAGCCCCGGGCGGGGCCCCAGATACGCAGTATTTT
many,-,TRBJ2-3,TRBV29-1,CSGAGGTDTQYF,TGCAGCGGGGCAGGCGGCACAGATACGCAGTATTTT
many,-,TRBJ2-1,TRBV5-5,CASSLFGDNEQFF,TGTGCCAGCAGCTTGTTCGGAGACAATGAGCAGTTCTTC
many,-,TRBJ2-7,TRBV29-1,CSVVRGPTAQKEQYF,TGCAGCGTGGTGCGGGGGCCGACAGCGCAGAAAGAGCAGTACTTC
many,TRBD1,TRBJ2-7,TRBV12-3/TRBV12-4,CASSFRTGNEQYF,TGTGCCAGCAGTTTTCGGACAGGGAACGAGCAGTACTTC
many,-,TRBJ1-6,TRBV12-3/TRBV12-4,CASSLDSRYSPLHF,TGTGCCAGCAGTTTGGACAGCCGATATTCACCCCTCCACTTT
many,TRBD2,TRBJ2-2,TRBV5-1,CASSLTSVDTGELFF,TGCGCCAGCAGCTTGACTAGCGTGGACACCGGGGAGCTGTTTTTT
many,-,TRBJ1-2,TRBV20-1,CSATDHNYGYTF,TGCAGTGCTACCGACCATAACTATGGCTACACCTTC
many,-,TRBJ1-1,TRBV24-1,CATSDPAGGNTEAFF,TGTGCCACCAGTGATCCCGCCGGCGGGAACACTGAAGCTTTCTTT
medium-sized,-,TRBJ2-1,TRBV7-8,CASSLGPGDEQFF,TGTGCCAGCAGCTTAGGCCCCGGGGATGAGCAGTTCTTC
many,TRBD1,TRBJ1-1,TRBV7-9,CASRGQGAGDTEAFF,TGTGCCAGCAGGGGACAGGGGGCTGGGGACACTGAAGCTTTCTTT
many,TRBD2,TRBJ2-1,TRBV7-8,CASSLTWTSGNEQFF,TGTGCCAGCAGCTTAACATGGACTAGCGGGAATGAGCAGTTCTTC
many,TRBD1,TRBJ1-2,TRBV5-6,CASSAPGQENYGYTF,TGTGCCAGCAGCGCCCCGGGACAGGAGAACTATGGCTACACCTTC
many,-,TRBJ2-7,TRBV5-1,CASSTGPIPSEQYF,TGCGCCAGCAGCACCGGGCCTATCCCCTCCGAGCAGTACTTC
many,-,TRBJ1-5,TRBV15,CATSRDTSNQPQHF,TGTGCCACCAGCAGAGACACTAGCAATCAGCCCCAGCATTTT
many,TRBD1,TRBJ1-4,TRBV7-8,CASSLNRGPRDEKLFF,TGTGCCAGCAGCTTGAACAGGGGGCCGAGGGATGAAAAACTGTTTTTT
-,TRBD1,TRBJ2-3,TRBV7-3,CASSSTGAKGDTQYF,TGTGCCAGCAGCTCTACAGGGGCCAAGGGAGATACGCAGTATTTT
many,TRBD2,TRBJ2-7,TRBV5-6,CASSKRAGGYEQYF,TGTGCCAGCAGCAAGAGAGCGGGAGGCTACGAGCAGTACTTC
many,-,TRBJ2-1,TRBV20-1,CSARYSWGNEQFF,TGCAGTGCTAGATATTCTTGGGGGAATGAGCAGTTCTTC
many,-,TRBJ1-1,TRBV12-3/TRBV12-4,CASSPQYRDTEAFF,TGTGCCAGCAGTCCCCAATACAGGGACACTGAAGCTTTCTTT